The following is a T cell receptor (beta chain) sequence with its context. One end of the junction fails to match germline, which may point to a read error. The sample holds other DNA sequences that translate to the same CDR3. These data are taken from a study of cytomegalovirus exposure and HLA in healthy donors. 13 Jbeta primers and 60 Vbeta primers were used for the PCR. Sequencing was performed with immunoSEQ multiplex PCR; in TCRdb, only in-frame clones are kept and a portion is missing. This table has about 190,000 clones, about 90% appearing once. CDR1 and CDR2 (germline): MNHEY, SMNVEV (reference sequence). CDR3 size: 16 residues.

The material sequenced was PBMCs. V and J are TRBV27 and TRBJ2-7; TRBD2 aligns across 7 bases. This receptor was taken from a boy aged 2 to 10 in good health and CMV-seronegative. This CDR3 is CASSLNRWLADYEQYF. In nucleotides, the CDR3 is TGTGCTAGCAGTCTAAACCGGTGGCTAGCGGACTACGAGCAGTACTTC.